Only one count was recorded for the clone carrying this TCR beta chain. The source of the sample is a study of blood T cell repertoires in COVID-19. Study at large: Samples of COVID-19 (acute and convalescent) were obtained from the United States, Italy and Spain. From T cells, B-cell-depleted T cells, or PBMCs came the material, which was cDNA or gDNA.

The CDR3 has 15 amino acids. Trimming stripped 0 bases from V and 5 bases from J, with 9 bases between. In germline, CDR1 is KGHDR, CDR2 SFDVKD. Original handling: Reference gene primer amplification gave estimated nucleated cell counts. Repertoires were generated with immunoSEQ multiplex PCR, while TCRdb's copy carries only in-frame clones and drops some. Clonal size and the V and J genes are those of that table, whereas D and trimming came from the DNA. The sample consists of 140,000 to 150,000 clones, about 80% of them appearing once. This sequence joins TRBV24-1 and TRBJ2-2, with a possible D match to TRBD2 (6 bases). The TCR sequence derives from a human donor in a cohort sampled during active COVID-19. Sequenced: peripheral blood. CDR3 sequence reads: CATSDLGLATGELFF. The CDR3 DNA sequence: TGTGCCACCAGTGATTTGGGTCTAGCGACCGGGGAGCTGTTTTTT.